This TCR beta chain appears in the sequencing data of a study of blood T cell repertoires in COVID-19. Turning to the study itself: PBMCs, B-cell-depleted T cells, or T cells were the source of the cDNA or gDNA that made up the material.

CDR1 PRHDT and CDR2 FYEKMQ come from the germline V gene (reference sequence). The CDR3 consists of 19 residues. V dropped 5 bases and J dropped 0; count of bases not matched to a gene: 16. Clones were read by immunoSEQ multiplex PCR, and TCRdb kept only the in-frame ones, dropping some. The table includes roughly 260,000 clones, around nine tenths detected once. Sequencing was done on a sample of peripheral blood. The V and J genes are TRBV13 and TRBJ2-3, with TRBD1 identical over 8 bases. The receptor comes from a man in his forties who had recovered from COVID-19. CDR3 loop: CASSPSTIPTGASTDTQYF. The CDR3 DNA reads TGTGCCAGCAGCCCCTCTACCATTCCGACAGGGGCTAGCACAGATACGCAGTATTTT.